The source of this TCR beta chain is a study of T cells expressing NK-cell markers (dated by TCRdb to 2018 to 2020). Regarding the study in general: In sorted CD3+CD56+NKG2C+, CD3+CD56+NKG2C- and CD3+CD56-NKG2C+ T-cell subsets from 7 to 9 donors, TCR beta-chain repertoires were profiled. Seven of the eight sequenced donors were HCMV-seropositive and one was HCMV-seronegative. The libraries were sequenced on Illumina HiSeq 2000/2500, MiSeq or NextSeq, producing 2 x 150 bp reads. The eight sequenced donors were randomly selected healthy volunteers, three men and five women. Study-level results and caveats: For five or six donors, the dominant CD3+CD56+NKG2C+ clonotypes were among the top 10 CD8+ clonotypes and accounted for about 1.0-7.0% of CD8+ T cells. Whether the expanded NKG2C-expressing T cell clones were specific for HCMV antigens remained unclear. Those dominant clonotypes were again the most abundant among CD3+CD56-NKG2C+ cells in four donors, at about 25-65%.

A commercial ELISA kit detecting HCMV-specific IgG in serum was used to determine HCMV serostatus. Ficoll density gradient centrifugation was used to isolate peripheral blood mononuclear cells from blood. On this clonotype: There is no known antigen for this receptor.

CDR1 and CDR2 (SGHRS, YFSETQ) derive from the germline V gene. From its cysteine to its phenylalanine, the CDR3 spans 14 amino acids. Only the protein is available. Sequencing used an Illumina HiSeq 2000. TCR beta cDNA libraries were prepared using 5'RACE template switching, which introduced a universal primer site and unique molecular identifiers. cDNA synthesis was primed from the TCR beta constant segment, followed by two successive PCR amplification steps. In the paper's pipeline: MIGEC handled demultiplexing of the reads and grouping by UMI, while MiTCR was used to assemble and quantify clonotypes. Only TCR cDNA sequences supported by at least two reads were kept to exclude erroneous sequences. The tcR package was used for downstream repertoire analysis, and clonotypes were matched between fractions using CDR3 nucleotide sequence together with V segment. Antigen specificity was annotated against VDJdb with VDJmatch, allowing one amino acid substitution in CDR3. TCRdb reprocessed the reads; each CDR3 protein sequence makes one entry, and DNA is unavailable. The V and J calls shown here were made by TCRdb, not taken from the authors' results. The table for this sample lists about 450,000 distinct CDR3 sequences. Together, the top ten hold approximately 6.8% of the sample.

Recombination joined TRBV5-1 with TRBJ2-1; the D gene TCRdb calls, TRBD1, cannot be checked with no DNA. This clonotype was obtained from a woman between 18 and 70 years old in good health. Sequencing used blood T cells: a sorted CD56 or NKG2C T cell subset, CD4+ or CD8+ T cells, or bulk PBMC T cells (not recorded which). The CDR3 region reads CASAQGMGYNEQFF.